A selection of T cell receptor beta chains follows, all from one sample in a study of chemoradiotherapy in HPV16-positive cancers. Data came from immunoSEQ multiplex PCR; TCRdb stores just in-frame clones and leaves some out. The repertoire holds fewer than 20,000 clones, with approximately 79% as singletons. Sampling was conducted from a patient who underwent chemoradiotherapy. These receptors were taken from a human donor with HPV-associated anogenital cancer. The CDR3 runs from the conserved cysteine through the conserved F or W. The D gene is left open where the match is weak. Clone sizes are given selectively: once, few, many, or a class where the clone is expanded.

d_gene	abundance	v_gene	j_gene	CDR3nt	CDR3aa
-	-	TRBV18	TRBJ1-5	TGTGCCAGCTCACCACGGCAAGGGGAAGGGAATCAGCCCCAGCATTTT	CASSPRQGEGNQPQHF
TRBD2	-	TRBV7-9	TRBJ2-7	TGTGCCAGCAGCGGGCGCGGGGGGGCCCGGTACGAGCAGTACTTC	CASSGRGGARYEQYF
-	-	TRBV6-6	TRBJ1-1	TGTGCCAGCAGTTACTCAGGGACGAACACTGAAGCTTTCTTT	CASSYSGTNTEAFF
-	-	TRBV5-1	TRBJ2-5	TGCGCCAGCAGAGGGCAGGGCCAACAAGAGACCCAGTACTTC	CASRGQGQQETQYF
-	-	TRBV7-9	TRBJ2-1	TGTGCCAGCAGCCTACATCAGGGTGAGCAGTTCTTC	CASSLHQGEQFF
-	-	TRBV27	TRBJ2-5	TGTGCCAGCAGTTTCGTCGGCAATTTAGAGACCCAGTACTTC	CASSFVGNLETQYF
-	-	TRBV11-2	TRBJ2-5	TGTGCCAGCAGCACACCCGTGGTTGGAAACCAAGAGACCCAGTACTTC	CASSTPVVGNQETQYF
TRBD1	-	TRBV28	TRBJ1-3	TGTGCCAGCACTAACAGGGGCGCTGGAAACACCATATATTTT	CASTNRGAGNTIYF
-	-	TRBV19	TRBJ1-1	TGTGCCAGTACCAAGGCATTTGGCACTGAAGCTTTCTTT	CASTKAFGTEAFF
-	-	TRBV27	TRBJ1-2	TGTGCCAGCAGTTTATCGTACGGATATGGCTACACCTTC	CASSLSYGYGYTF
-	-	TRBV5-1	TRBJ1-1	TGCGCCAGCAGCTTAAAAGAGGCGGGTACTGAAGCTTTCTTT	CASSLKEAGTEAFF
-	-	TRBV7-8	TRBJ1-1	TGTGCCAGCAGCTCTGGTAATGGGATGTACACTGAAGCTTTCTTT	CASSSGNGMYTEAFF
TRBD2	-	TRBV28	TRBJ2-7	TGTGCCAGCGTGGCTAGCGGGGGTAGCTACGAGCAGTACTTC	CASVASGGSYEQYF
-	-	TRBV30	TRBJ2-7	TGTGCCTGGAGTAAGGGGGGATCGGGCTACGAGCAGTACTTC	CAWSKGGSGYEQYF
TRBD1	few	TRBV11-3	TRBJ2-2	TGTGCCAGCAGTTCTCCACAGGGGGAAAGCACCGGGGAGCTGTTTTTT	CASSSPQGESTGELFF
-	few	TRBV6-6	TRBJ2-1	TGTGCCAGCAGTTACTGGGCAGCCTATGAGCAGTTCTTC	CASSYWAAYEQFF
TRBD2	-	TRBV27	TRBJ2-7	TGTGCCAGCAGCCTTCTTGGCGGGAGAGTCGAGCAGTACTTC	CASSLLGGRVEQYF
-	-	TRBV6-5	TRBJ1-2	TGTGCCAGCAGTTACCTGGGCCAGGGCTACACCTTC	CASSYLGQGYTF
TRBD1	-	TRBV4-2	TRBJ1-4	TGTGCCAGCAGCCAAACTCAGGGGGCTGTTAATGAAAAACTGTTTTTT	CASSQTQGAVNEKLFF
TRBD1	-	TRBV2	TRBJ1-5	TGTGCCAGCAGGGAACTTGGGACAGCTTATAGCAATCAGCCCCAGCATTTT	CASRELGTAYSNQPQHF
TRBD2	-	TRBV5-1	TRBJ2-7	TGCGCCAGCAGCCCAAGCGGGGGGACTCACTCCTACGAGCAGTACTTC	CASSPSGGTHSYEQYF
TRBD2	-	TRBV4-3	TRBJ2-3	TGCGCCAGCAGCCAAGATCGGGGGGGAGATACGCAGTATTTT	CASSQDRGGDTQYF
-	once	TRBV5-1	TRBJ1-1	TGCGCCAGCAGCTTGGCCCAGGGCGGCACTGAAGCTTTCTTT	CASSLAQGGTEAFF
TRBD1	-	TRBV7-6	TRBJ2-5	TGTGCCAGCAGCCGGACAGGGGGCCAGGAGACCCAGTACTTC	CASSRTGGQETQYF
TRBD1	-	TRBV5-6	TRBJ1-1	TGTGCCAGCAGACGAACCGGGACAGGGGTGGGTACTGAAGCTTTCTTT	CASRRTGTGVGTEAFF
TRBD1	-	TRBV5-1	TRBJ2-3	TGCGCCAGCATGAACGACAGGGGTAGCACAGATACGCAGTATTTT	CASMNDRGSTDTQYF
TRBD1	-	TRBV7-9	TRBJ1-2	TGTGCCAGCAGCACTTACAGGGGCCCTGTGGGCTACACCTTC	CASSTYRGPVGYTF
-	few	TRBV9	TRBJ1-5	TGTGCCAGTGCAGCAGACAGCAATCAGCCCCAGCATTTT	CASAADSNQPQHF